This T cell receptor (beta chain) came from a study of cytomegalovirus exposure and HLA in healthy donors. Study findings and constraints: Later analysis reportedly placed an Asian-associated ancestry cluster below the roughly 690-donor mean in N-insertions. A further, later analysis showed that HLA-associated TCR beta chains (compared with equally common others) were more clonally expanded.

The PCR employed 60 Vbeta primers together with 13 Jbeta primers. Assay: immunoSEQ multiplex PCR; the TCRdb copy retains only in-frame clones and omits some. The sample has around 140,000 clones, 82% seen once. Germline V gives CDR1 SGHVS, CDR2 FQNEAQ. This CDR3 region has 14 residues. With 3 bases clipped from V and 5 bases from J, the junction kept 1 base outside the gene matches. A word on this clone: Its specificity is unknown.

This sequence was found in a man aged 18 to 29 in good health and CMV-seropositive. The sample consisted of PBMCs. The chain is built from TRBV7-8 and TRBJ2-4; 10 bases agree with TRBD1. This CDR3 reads CASSFGQGENIQYF. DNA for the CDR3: TGTGCCAGCAGCTTCGGACAGGGGGAAAACATTCAGTACTTC.